Sequencing of this T cell receptor beta chain was carried out in a study of cytomegalovirus exposure and HLA in healthy donors. Only in-frame clones appear in the TCRdb table, and some are missing; sequencing was by immunoSEQ multiplex PCR. The data hold 150,000 to 200,000 clones, with about 84% observed a single time. Trimming took 10 bases from V and 4 from J; bases not matched to a gene: 6. Germline CDR1 is MNHNS and CDR2 is SASEGT. The CDR3 has 14 amino acids. This receptor was taken from a woman between 18 and 30 years old in good health and CMV-seronegative. The rearrangement joins TRBV6-1 to TRBJ2-2, with 10 bases fitting TRBD1. Sequenced input: PBMCs. CDR3 bases: TGTGCCACCAAGACAGGGGGCGTCACCGGGGAGCTGTTTTTT. Translation gives CATKTGGVTGELFF.